The source of this T cell receptor (beta chain) is a study of blood T cell repertoires in COVID-19. The V gene's germline CDR1 is SGDLS and CDR2 YYNGEE. This CDR3 is built from 14 residues. Trimming cost V 4 bases and J 5 bases, with 13 bases left between them. As handled by the study authors: Estimation of nucleated cell counts was performed using reference gene primer amplification. Data came from immunoSEQ multiplex PCR; TCRdb stores just in-frame clones and leaves some out. D and trimming were read from the DNA, whereas the V and J calls and clone size are those reported in that table. In the table there are fewer than 300,000 clones, more than 85% of which are singletons. One Seattle source followed patients from active infection through their disease course. Only one count was recorded for this clone.

The source is a woman in her twenties or thirties with COVID-19, enrolled during active disease. This chain joins TRBV9 and TRBJ1-5; tentatively, D is TRBD1 (6 bases). Sequencing was carried out using peripheral blood. CDR3 nucleotide sequence: TGTGCCAGCAGCCCTGGGGACACGGATCAGCCCCAGCATTTT. It yields the protein CASSPGDTDQPQHF. Together with reference TRBV9 and TRBJ1-5, the CDR3 gives the full variable domain: DSGVTQTPKHLITATGQRVTLRCSPRSGDLSVYWYQQSLDQGLQFLIQYYNGEERAKGNILERFSAQQFPDLHSELNLSSLELGDSALYFCASSPGDTDQPQHFGDGTRLSIL.